A single sample gave rise to the 30 T cell receptor beta chains below, sequenced in a study of blood T cell repertoires in COVID-19. Only in-frame clones appear in the TCRdb table, and some are missing; sequencing was by immunoSEQ multiplex PCR. The table lists about 150,000 clones, around four fifths of them singletons. Sequencing was carried out using peripheral blood. The receptors shown here come from a woman between 65 and 79 years old who had recovered from COVID-19.

In its sample, this clone was seen a few times. V is TRBV19 and J is TRBJ1-3, with D maybe TRBD1 (5 bases). Deletions cut 8 bases from V and 0 bases from J, with 14 bases between. Germline CDR1 LNHDA, CDR2 SQIVND (reference sequence). This CDR3 region has 15 residues. The CDR3 region has the DNA TGTGCCAGTCGACAGAGCCCTACCTCTGGAAACACCATATATTTT. Translation gives CASRQSPTSGNTIYF.

This chain links TRBV20-1 with TRBJ1-6, with D perhaps matching TRBD1 (6 bases). The CDR3 is 16 residues long. The ends were cut back, 3 bases at V and 9 bases at J, with 21 bases in the middle. Germline V gene sequence: CDR1 DFQATT, CDR2 SNEGSKA (reference sequence). The CDR3 loop is CSASPETGMIGSPLHF. As DNA, the CDR3 is TGCAGTGCTAGTCCAGAAACAGGGATGATCGGTTCACCCCTCCACTTT.

The table lists this clone with a few counts. The chain joins TRBV2 to TRBJ1-5, with 8 bases lining up with TRBD1. Trimming took 6 bases from V and 5 from J; bases not matched to a gene: 6. Germline CDR1 and CDR2: SNHLY and FYNNEI. CDR3 size: 14 residues. This CDR3 is CASSLGQGYQPQHF. CDR3 DNA sequence: TGTGCCAGCAGCCTCGGACAGGGTTATCAGCCCCAGCATTTT.

The chain recombines TRBV2 with TRBJ2-1; D might be TRBD1 (5 bases). CDR3 size: 10 residues. V gave up 7 bases and J gave up 14 bases, with 12 bases separating them. Germline-derived CDR1 and CDR2 are SNHLY and FYNNEI. CDR3 in amino acids: CASKVRVKFF. The CDR3 nucleotides are TGTGCCAGCAAGGTCAGGGTGAAGTTCTTC.

This clone has a single count. The chain carries TRBV13 and TRBJ2-7; 7 bases match TRBD1. Germline assignment: CDR1 PRHDT and CDR2 FYEKMQ (reference sequence). The V and J ends lost 5 bases and 3 bases, in that order; junction bases with no gene match: 4. CDR3 length equals 13 residues. The DNA of the CDR3 is TGTGCCAGCAGCACCTGGGACAGCTACGAGCAGTACTTC. Translating gives CASSTWDSYEQYF.

This clone appeared a few times. This chain links TRBV7-9 with TRBJ1-2; TRBD1 might be the D (5 bases). The CDR3 extends over 14 amino acids. CDR1 and CDR2 from the germline V gene are SEHNR and FQNEAQ (reference sequence). The V end lost 5 bases, the J end lost 1 base, and 11 bases lay between the germline ends. The CDR3 loop is CASSPSRGNYGYTF. Written as DNA, the CDR3 is TGTGCCAGCAGCCCATCAAGGGGTAACTATGGCTACACCTTC.

The chain has TRBV7-3 and TRBJ1-3; perhaps TRBD1 as D (6 bases). Trimming took off 0 bases at V and 4 bases at J, with 13 bases between the two ends. Germline loops: CDR1 SGHTA, CDR2 FQGTGA. The CDR3 covers 16 residues. CDR3: CASSLTGAGEGNTIYF. The CDR3 DNA follows: TGTGCCAGCAGCTTAACGGGGGCAGGGGAAGGAAACACCATATATTTT.

The rearrangement joins TRBV4-3 to TRBJ2-1, with 9 bases aligning to TRBD1. Germline trimming cut 2 bases from V and 5 bases from J; bases unmatched to any gene: 7. Germline V gene lookup returns CDR1 LGHNA and CDR2 YSLEER. The CDR3 extends over 16 amino acids. DNA of the CDR3: TGCGCCAGCAGCCAACTGACGACAGGGGGTGACAATGAGCAGTTCTTC. It translates to CASSQLTTGGDNEQFF.

This clone showed up just once. This rearrangement joins TRBV18 to TRBJ2-2, with 8 bases identical to TRBD2. Unmatched junction bases numbered 2, after V lost 3 bases and J lost 2 bases. CDR1 and CDR2 (germline): KGHSH, LQKENI. This CDR3 region has 15 residues. DNA for the CDR3: TGTGCCAGCTCACCCACTAGCGGCAACACCGGGGAGCTGTTTTTT. Its protein is CASSPTSGNTGELFF.

The chain combines TRBV14 with TRBJ2-3; possibly TRBD2 for D (7 bases). The V and J ends lost 0 bases and 14 bases respectively, with 15 bases between them. Germline V gives CDR1 SGHDN, CDR2 FVKESK. The CDR3 totals 13 residues. CDR3 protein: CASSQDRGGGSYF. The CDR3 nucleotides read TGTGCCAGCAGCCAAGATCGAGGGGGGGGTTCGTATTTT.

This chain uses TRBV6-5 with TRBJ2-7, with D possibly TRBD2 on 5 matching bases. Trimming cost V 6 bases and J 3 bases, with 12 bases left between them. The length of the CDR3 is 13 residues. Germline assignment: CDR1 MNHEY and CDR2 SVGAGI. CDR3 nucleotides: TGTGCCAGCAGCCCCCCCGGGGACTACGAGCAGTACTTC. It translates to CASSPPGDYEQYF.

The V and J genes are TRBV11-2 and TRBJ1-1, with D unresolved. V gave up 5 bases and J gave up 4 bases, with 5 bases separating them. The V gene's germline CDR1 is SGHAT and CDR2 FQNNGV. The length of the CDR3 is 11 residues. CDR3 amino acids: CASSPGTEAFF. The CDR3 DNA is TGTGCCAGCAGCCCCGGCACTGAAGCTTTCTTT. The full variable domain, rest sourced from reference TRBV11-2 and TRBJ1-1, is EAGVAQSPRYKIIEKRQSVAFWCNPISGHATLYWYQQILGQGPKLLIQFQNNGVVDDSQLPKDRFSAERLKGVDSTLKIQPAKLEDSAVYLCASSPGTEAFFGQGTRLTVV.

The V and J genes are TRBV19 and TRBJ1-4; D perhaps matches TRBD1 (5 bases). In germline, CDR1 is LNHDA, CDR2 SQIVND (reference sequence). CDR3 length: 14 amino acids. Between the trimmed V and J ends, which lost 6 bases and 7 bases, there was a span of 15 bases. The DNA of the CDR3 is TGTGCCAGTAGCCCGACAGCCTCAGGTGAAAAACTGTTTTTT. Amino acids: CASSPTASGEKLFF.

This sequence joins TRBV9 and TRBJ2-3; 10 nucleotides match TRBD1. V lost 3 bases, J lost 7 bases, and 8 bases stayed unmatched. Germline CDR1 reads SGDLS; CDR2 reads YYNGEE. The CDR3 runs to 15 residues. In DNA, the CDR3 is TGTGCCAGCAGCGCCTTGACAGGGGGCTCGTATACGCAGTATTTT. Protein product: CASSALTGGSYTQYF.

This chain connects TRBV29-1 to TRBJ1-2; TRBD1 matches 7 bases. The CDR3 is 12 residues long. Germline trimming cut 4 bases from V and 4 bases from J; bases unmatched to any gene: 3. Germline V gives CDR1 SQVTM, CDR2 ANQGSEA. The CDR3, as DNA: TGCAGCGTTGGACAGGGCCGCTATGGCTACACCTTC. Translating gives CSVGQGRYGYTF.

The rearrangement joins TRBV5-4 to TRBJ2-1; TRBD2 agrees at 8 bases. V lost 0 bases, J lost 5 bases, and 4 bases stayed unmatched. The CDR3 is made up of 15 amino acids. CDR1 and CDR2 from the germline V gene are SGHNT and YYREEE (reference sequence). Written as DNA, the CDR3 is TGTGCCAGCAGCTTGGCCAGCGGGGGTCACAATGAGCAGTTCTTC. The encoded protein is CASSLASGGHNEQFF.

This sequence joins TRBV5-1 and TRBJ2-7; 10 nucleotides match TRBD2. Trimming removed 4 bases from V and 0 bases from J; junction bases left unmatched: 10. Germline assignment: CDR1 SGHRS and CDR2 YFSETQ. The CDR3 has 17 residues. The DNA for the CDR3 is TGCGCCAGCAGCCCACGGCCCGGGACTAGCGACTCCTACGAGCAGTACTTC. Its translation is CASSPRPGTSDSYEQYF. Full variable domain (missing parts from reference TRBV5-1 and TRBJ2-7): KAGVTQTPRYLIKTRGQQVTLSCSPISGHRSVSWYQQTPGQGLQFLFEYFSETQRNKGNFPGRFSGRQFSNSRSEMNVSTLELGDSALYLCASSPRPGTSDSYEQYFGPGTRLTVT.

The chain is built from TRBV5-1 and TRBJ2-7, with D perhaps matching TRBD1 (6 bases). CDR3 length equals 13 residues. With 0 bases removed from V and 2 bases from J, the gap between germline ends came to 6 bases. Germline lookup yields CDR1 SGHRS and CDR2 YFSETQ. Here the CDR3 reads CASSLGGPYEQYF. The CDR3 nucleotides are TGCGCCAGCAGCTTGGGGGGGCCCTACGAGCAGTACTTC.

The chain recombines TRBV7-2 with TRBJ2-5; 8 nucleotides match TRBD2. This CDR3 is built from 14 residues. Germline V gives CDR1 SGHTA, CDR2 FQGNSA. V lost 5 bases, J lost 4 bases, and 6 bases stayed unmatched. The CDR3 is CASSPGGAGETQYF. The CDR3 coding sequence is TGTGCCAGCAGCCCGGGGGGGGCCGGAGAGACCCAGTACTTC.

The genes are TRBV30 and TRBJ2-7, with TRBD2 matching 16 bases. Germline-derived CDR1 and CDR2 are GTSNPN and SVGIG (reference sequence). V gave up 0 bases and J gave up 9 bases; unmatched junction bases: 17. The CDR3 runs 19 residues. CDR3: CAWSVLGLAGGFSSIGQYF. Written as DNA, the CDR3 is TGTGCCTGGAGTGTACTGGGACTAGCGGGAGGGTTTTCAAGCATAGGGCAGTACTTC.

The rearrangement uses TRBV5-1 and TRBJ1-4; 7 bases are a match to TRBD1. The CDR3 covers 14 residues. The V segment lost 5 bases and the J segment 8 bases; nucleotides outside the gene matches: 9. Germline V gene lookup returns CDR1 SGHRS and CDR2 YFSETQ. DNA for the CDR3: TGCGCCAGCAGGCCACGGGACAGAAGCGAAAAACTGTTTTTT. Translating it yields CASRPRDRSEKLFF.

This sequence joins TRBV19 and TRBJ1-5; D is undetermined. With 6 bases removed from V and 4 bases from J, the gap between germline ends came to 19 bases. This CDR3 contains 16 residues. Germline V gene data show CDR1 as LNHDA and CDR2 as SQIVND (reference sequence). CDR3 loop: CASSYNSQVRNQPQHF. As DNA, the CDR3 is TGTGCCAGTAGCTATAACTCTCAGGTCAGGAATCAGCCCCAGCATTTT.

The rearrangement uses TRBV6-5 and TRBJ1-3, with a possible D match to TRBD1 (5 bases). The V end was cut by 4 bases, the J end by 0 bases, with 13 bases between. Germline CDR1 is MNHEY and CDR2 is SVGAGI. The CDR3 has 16 amino acids. CDR3 loop: CASSLRGSRSGNTIYF. In nucleotides, the CDR3 is TGTGCCAGCAGTTTAAGGGGCAGTCGCTCTGGAAACACCATATATTTT.

V usage is TRBV30 and J usage is TRBJ1-1, with D possibly TRBD1 on 5 matching bases. The ends were cut back, 1 base at V and 10 bases at J, with 10 bases in the middle. This CDR3 spans 11 amino acids. CDR1 is GTSNPN, CDR2 SVGIG, per germline (reference sequence). The CDR3 spells CAWSGRAVAFF. The CDR3 nucleotides are TGTGCCTGGAGTGGCAGGGCGGTAGCTTTCTTT.

About this clone: A read error may produce the germline difference seen at one junction end. The rearrangement uses TRBV3-1 (or the pseudogene TRBV3-2) and TRBJ2-3, with D maybe TRBD1 (5 bases). Germline V lookup: CDR1 LGHDT, CDR2 YNNKEL (reference sequence). This CDR3 has 13 amino acids. CDR3 sequence: CASGAPSTGTQYF. The DNA for the CDR3 is TGTGCCAGCGGGGCGCCCAGCACAGGTACGCAGTATTTT.

DNA for the CDR3: TGTGCCACCAGTGATCGAACAGGGGGCCGATACACCGGGGAGCTGTTTTTT. Protein: CATSDRTGGRYTGELFF. This rearrangement joins TRBV24-1 to TRBJ2-2; 9 nucleotides agree with TRBD1. The V segment lost 3 bases and the J segment 3 bases; nucleotides outside the gene matches: 7. CDR1 KGHDR and CDR2 SFDVKD come from the germline V gene. The CDR3 sequence is 17 residues long.

The chain uses TRBV11-2 and TRBJ1-2, with 7 bases lining up with TRBD1. Per germline, CDR1 SGHAT and CDR2 FQNNGV. Unmatched junction bases numbered 6, after V lost 5 bases and J lost 6 bases. The CDR3 is 13 residues long. The chain's CDR3 is CASSVTGNDGYTF. CDR3 sequence (DNA): TGTGCCAGCAGCGTGACAGGGAATGATGGCTACACCTTC.

The chain recombines TRBV6-5 with TRBJ2-2, with TRBD1 matching 8 bases. After removal of 5 bases from V and 9 bases from J, the junction contained 5 bases not matched to a gene. From germline, CDR1 is MNHEY and CDR2 SVGAGI. The CDR3 is made up of 13 amino acids. This CDR3 reads CASSPPGGRELFF. CDR3 sequence (DNA): TGTGCCAGCAGTCCCCCAGGGGGCCGGGAGCTGTTTTTT.

V gene TRBV19 combines with J gene TRBJ2-1; 7 bases map to TRBD2. Germline V lookup: CDR1 LNHDA, CDR2 SQIVND (reference sequence). The CDR3 runs 14 residues. V lost 2 bases and J lost 10; bases outside the gene matches: 8. CDR3 sequence: CASSITGGRGEQFF. The CDR3 DNA reads TGTGCCAGTAGTATAACGGGCGGGAGAGGGGAGCAGTTCTTC.

The rearrangement joins TRBV5-5 to TRBJ2-1; 7 bases match TRBD2. Germline CDR1 SGHKS, CDR2 YYEKEE (reference sequence). The CDR3 sequence is 15 residues long. V gave up 2 bases and J gave up 4 bases; unmatched junction bases: 6. The CDR3 DNA sequence: TGTGCCAGCAGCTTAGGGCAAGCGGGGTACAATGAGCAGTTCTTC. Residues: CASSLGQAGYNEQFF.